The clone carrying this T cell receptor (beta chain) occurred a few times. The data are from a study of identical twins. Germline assignment: CDR1 SQVTM and CDR2 ANQGSEA. CDR3 length: 14 residues. V was clipped by 6 bases and J by 9 bases; unmatched bases: 11. In TCRdb, the 5' RACE reads were re-called with MiXCR into one record per CDR3 protein. There are a few hundred thousand distinct CDR3 sequences in the sample; approximately 9.1% occur only once, and approximately 8.9% lies in the top ten. V usage is TRBV29-1 and J usage is TRBJ2-1, with 10 nucleotides matching TRBD2. The TCR was taken from a woman in her 50s in good health. The sample comprised naive T cells sorted from blood. For the CDR3, the DNA is TGCAGCGTCGTCCTAGCGGGAGACTGGGGTGAGCAGTTCTTC. It translates to CSVVLAGDWGEQFF.